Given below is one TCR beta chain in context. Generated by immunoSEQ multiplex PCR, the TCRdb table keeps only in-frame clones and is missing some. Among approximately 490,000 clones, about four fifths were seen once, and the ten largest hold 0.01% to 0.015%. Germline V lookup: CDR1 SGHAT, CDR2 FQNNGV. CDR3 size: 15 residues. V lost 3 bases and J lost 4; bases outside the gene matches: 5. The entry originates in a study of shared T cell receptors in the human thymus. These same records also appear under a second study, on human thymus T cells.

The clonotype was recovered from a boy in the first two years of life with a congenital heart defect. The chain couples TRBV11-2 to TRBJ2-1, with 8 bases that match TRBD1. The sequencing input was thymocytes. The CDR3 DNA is TGTGCCAGCAGCTTTAGTTGGACAGGGTACAATGAGCAGTTCTTC. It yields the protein CASSFSWTGYNEQFF.